This TCR beta chain was observed in a study of blood T cell repertoires in COVID-19 (dated by TCRdb to between 2020 and 2021). In the study overall: Samples covering the acute and convalescent phases of COVID-19 were provided by collaborators in the United States, Italy and Spain. The material from the prospective study consisted of cDNA or gDNA derived from T cells, B-cell-depleted T cells, or PBMCs. Subjects who had been exposed to COVID-19, were actively infected with it, or had recovered from it provided the deeply sampled blood TCRbeta repertoires that made up the dataset. A freely available public database, intended as a resource for researchers studying the immune response to SARS-CoV-2, is where the repertoires were released. Samples came from the ongoing ImmuneRACE study (first 160 participants) plus 1,254 subjects from 6 global collaborators. The sample metadata nearly always contained a de-identified subject ID, COVID-19 status, age in years and sex. Where available, HLA class I and class II types were taken from metadata supplied by the sample provider and were not determined by assay-based typing.

Reading from cysteine to phenylalanine, the CDR3 counts 15 amino acids. Only CDR3 DNA is held: 45 bases, read in frame from base 1. CDR1 SGHKS and CDR2 YYEKEE are derived from the germline V gene (reference sequence). For this chain, trimming is 4 bases at the V end and 5 bases at the J end, and the number of junction bases without a gene match is 11. In Seattle, one collaborating source enrolled patients while the infection was active and tracked those patients longitudinally over the course of disease. Each collaborating institution followed its own protocols to collect whole blood in K2EDTA tubes. For TCRbeta analysis, collaborators shipped samples in one of three forms: frozen whole blood, isolated PBMCs, or DNA extracted from either of those sample types. Remarks on this clone: This clone's antigen is unknown. No base quality information exists; no much larger clone differs at one position.

The research as a whole found: Clinical and demographic metadata were provided uncurated, with the amount varying by source and participant.

TCRbeta CDR3 regions were amplified from genomic DNA using the immunoSEQ Assay, a bias-controlled multiplex PCR. In the source study's methods: Within the assay, amplification of reference gene primers was used to estimate how many nucleated cells each sample contained. To quantify the absolute abundance of each unique TCRbeta CDR3 rearrangement, sequence reads were collapsed and filtered. For each sample, productive Simpson clonality was calculated as the square root of Simpson's diversity index across productive rearrangements. Not all clones reach the TCRdb copy of this immuneACCESS table, which keeps in-frame sequences only. Checked studies attribute under half of the gap to unresolved V genes and leave the rest unexplained. Clone size and V and J calls were adopted from that table, with D and trimming inferred from the DNA. The sample table holds 250,000 to 350,000 clones, of which 85% to 90% were seen once. Over 9% of the sample rests with the top ten.

This TCR came from a woman in her 30s with COVID-19, enrolled during active disease. The V and J segments used are TRBV5-5 and TRBJ2-5; 7 of the junction bases match TRBD1. Specimen: peripheral blood. The DNA reads as follows: TGTGCCAGCAGCACATGGGACAGACCCTCGGAGACCCAGTACTTC. Translated, it reads CASSTWDRPSETQYF.